One TCR beta chain is described in this entry. This clone appeared once. What this receptor recognizes is not known. Per-base qualities were not stored, and no clone one base away is much larger. Participants in the prospective study were enrolled through a virtual design, were aged about 18 to 90 years, and lived in roughly 26 United States geographic areas. Cohort assignment in the prospective study relied on participant-reported clinical history from a screening survey and a study questionnaire. Mobile phlebotomists in the prospective study collected whole blood, serum and a nasopharyngeal or oropharyngeal swab from every participant. Additional blood draws and questionnaires over an approximately two-month period could optionally be provided by prospective study participants. Before DNA extraction, prospective study blood samples were shipped either frozen or at room temperature. These data belong to a study of blood T cell repertoires in COVID-19 (dated by TCRdb to the early 2020s). In terms of the full investigation: The collaborator samples originated in the United States, Italy and Spain and spanned the acute and convalescent phases of COVID-19. The material from the prospective study consisted of cDNA or gDNA derived from T cells, B-cell-depleted T cells, or PBMCs. Subjects who had been exposed to COVID-19, were actively infected with it, or had recovered from it provided the deeply sampled blood TCRbeta repertoires that made up the dataset. A freely available public database, intended as a resource for researchers studying the immune response to SARS-CoV-2, is where the repertoires were released. The samples were drawn from the first 160 participants of the ongoing ImmuneRACE study and from 1,254 subjects provided by 6 global collaborators. Sample metadata almost always included a de-identified subject ID, COVID-19 status, age in years and sex. Where available, HLA class I and class II types were taken from metadata supplied by the sample provider and were not determined by assay-based typing. Results the study describes overall, beyond this receptor: The amount of clinical and demographic metadata varied by source and participant and was provided uncurated.

The germline V and J ends show losses of 0 bases and 3 bases respectively, and no gene match explains 4 bases of the junction. CDR1 and CDR2 are drawn from the germline V gene (reference sequence): SEHNR, FQNEAQ. The CDR3 runs 16 residues from the cysteine to the phenylalanine. Only the CDR3 portion is preserved as DNA: 48 bases, with reading frame beginning at the first base. The immunoSEQ Assay, a bias-controlled multiplex PCR, was used to amplify TCRbeta CDR3 regions from genomic DNA. As for the original processing: Within the assay, amplification of reference gene primers was used to estimate how many nucleated cells each sample contained. To quantify the absolute abundance of each unique TCRbeta CDR3 rearrangement, sequence reads were collapsed and filtered. For each sample, productive Simpson clonality was calculated as the square root of Simpson's diversity index over productive rearrangements. TCRdb carries this immuneACCESS record with in-frame sequences only. Its versions omit some clonotypes, under half of them owing to an unresolved V gene in the studies checked, with the rest unexplained. The DNA gave D and trimming, while V, J and clone size come from that table. Here the sample has around 230,000 clones; about nine tenths occur a single time. Around a tenth of the sample is taken by the ten largest.

The clonotype was recovered from a young man with acute COVID-19. The sequencing input was PBMCs or T cells enriched from blood (not recorded which). The rearrangement joined TRBV7-9 to TRBJ2-7; a stretch of 11 junction bases matches TRBD1. In nucleotides, the sequence is TGTGCCAGCAGCTTAGCTGAAGGGACAGGGGGCTACGAGCAGTACTTC. Translated, this is CASSLAEGTGGYEQYF.